This T cell receptor beta chain was identified during a study of blood T cells in healthy people across ages. The CDR3 extends over 12 amino acids. V gave up 7 bases and J gave up 4 bases, with 7 bases separating them. Germline V gene lookup returns CDR1 MGHRA and CDR2 YSYEKL. Study observations and caveats: CMV infection status of these donors was not known.

Donors were systemically healthy Caucasian individuals from Russia aged roughly 6 to 95 years. Primers used in a second PCR of about 7 to 11 cycles were a sample-barcoded 5' primer and a J-beta primer mix. TCRdb reprocessed the 5' RACE reads via MiXCR and lists one record per CDR3 protein. Of about 760,000 distinct CDR3 sequences listed, around 25% are singletons. Regarding this clonotype: Antigen: not known.

The sample was also linked to a second study, of T cells of mothers and their children.

The clonotype comes from a boy aged 5-17 years in good health. The chain employs TRBV4-1 and TRBJ1-4; unclear D gene. The sequenced sample was blood. The CDR3 here is CASMNINEKLFF. As DNA, the CDR3 is TGCGCCAGCATGAATATTAATGAAAAACTGTTTTTT.